These T cell receptor beta chains were read from a single sample in a study of CD8+ T cells in alopecia areata. The table came from immunoSEQ multiplex PCR; TCRdb's copy has only in-frame clones and leaves some out. The sample contains 150,000 to 200,000 clones, roughly three fifths of which appear only once. The sequences come from CD4+ T cells sorted from blood, collected around week 49, from a patient treated with tofacitinib. The receptors shown here come from a human donor with alopecia areata. Each CDR3 is given with its conserved first and last residue. D genes are given only for firm matches. A row's size may be missing; if present it is once, few, many or a size class.

TRBJ2-1,TRBV7-2,TRBD1,once,CASSLEGQIYNEQFF,TGTGCCAGCAGCTTAGAGGGACAGATCTACAATGAGCAGTTCTTC
TRBJ1-6,TRBV25-1,TRBD1,-,CASSGEQGVNSPLHF,TGTGCCAGCAGTGGAGAACAGGGGGTTAATTCACCCCTCCACTTT
TRBJ1-1,TRBV6-5,-,-,CASSYSDNPNTEAFF,TGTGCCAGCAGTTACTCGGACAACCCGAACACTGAAGCTTTCTTT
TRBJ2-1,TRBV6-5,-,few,CASSLEGGPYNEQFF,TGTGCCAGCAGTTTGGAAGGCGGGCCCTACAATGAGCAGTTCTTC
TRBJ1-1,TRBV5-1,-,-,CASTRGGSESNTEAFF,TGCGCCAGCACCCGAGGGGGGTCGGAGTCGAACACTGAAGCTTTCTTT
TRBJ1-6,TRBV4-3,-,-,CASSQDSPGDNSPLHF,TGCGCCAGCAGCCAAGACTCCCCCGGGGATAATTCACCCCTCCACTTT
TRBJ2-7,TRBV7-2,-,-,CASSPVGGITYEQYF,TGTGCCAGCAGCCCAGTCGGGGGCATCACCTACGAGCAGTACTTC
TRBJ1-1,TRBV4-1,-,few,CASSAPTENTEAFF,TGCGCCAGCAGCGCCCCGACAGAAAACACTGAAGCTTTCTTT
TRBJ1-1,TRBV19,-,-,CASSIGREGTEAFF,TGTGCCAGTAGTATAGGCAGGGAGGGGACTGAAGCTTTCTTT
TRBJ1-2,TRBV30,-,-,CAWSVSRAYGYTF,TGTGCCTGGAGTGTATCACGGGCATATGGCTACACCTTC
TRBJ1-5,TRBV6-5,TRBD1,-,CASSQGVVQPQHF,TGTGCCAGCAGTCAGGGGGTAGTTCAGCCCCAGCATTTT
TRBJ1-1,TRBV27,TRBD1,-,CASSDRGGTEAFF,TGTGCCAGCAGTGACAGGGGGGGCACTGAAGCTTTCTTT
TRBJ2-3,TRBV10-1,TRBD2,-,CASSERGIVSDTQYF,TGCGCCAGCTCCGAGCGGGGAATTGTATCAGATACGCAGTATTTT
TRBJ1-1,TRBV29-1,-,-,CSGTENTEAFF,TGCAGCGGGACAGAAAACACTGAAGCTTTCTTT
TRBJ1-2,TRBV19,-,-,CASTHREDHSDGYTF,TGTGCCAGTACCCATAGAGAGGATCACAGTGATGGCTACACCTTC
TRBJ2-2,TRBV12-5,-,-,CASGSLRGSASTGELFF,TGTGCTAGTGGTTCCCTGAGGGGGTCAGCGAGCACCGGGGAGCTGTTTTTT
TRBJ1-1,TRBV30,-,-,CAWSAFEGTEAFF,TGTGCCTGGAGTGCCTTCGAGGGCACTGAAGCTTTCTTT
TRBJ2-1,TRBV2,-,-,CASSEDSSGSSYNEQFF,TGTGCCAGCAGTGAAGATTCGAGCGGAAGCTCCTACAATGAGCAGTTCTTC
TRBJ2-7,TRBV18,-,few,CASSPPGPSYEQYF,TGTGCCAGCTCACCACCGGGGCCATCCTACGAGCAGTACTTC
TRBJ2-7,TRBV30,TRBD1,-,CAWSGQGYEQYF,TGTGCCTGGAGTGGACAGGGTTACGAGCAGTACTTC
TRBJ1-1,TRBV29-1,-,-,CSVAQLTTITEAFF,TGCAGCGTGGCACAGTTAACCACAATCACTGAAGCTTTCTTT
TRBJ2-7,TRBV5-1,-,once,CASSSGLKSYEQYF,TGCGCCAGCAGCTCGGGACTGAAATCCTACGAGCAGTACTTC
TRBJ2-2,TRBV29-1,-,-,CTARNTGELFF,TGCACCGCCAGGAACACCGGGGAGCTGTTTTTT
TRBJ2-5,TRBV30,TRBD1,-,CAWSFDRGRETQYF,TGTGCCTGGAGTTTCGACAGGGGGAGAGAGACCCAGTACTTC
TRBJ1-5,TRBV10-2,-,once,CASSGAGMDQPQHF,TGCGCCAGCAGTGGGGCAGGGATGGACCAGCCCCAGCATTTT
TRBJ2-7,TRBV7-2,-,-,CASSLDRNYEQYF,TGTGCCAGCAGCTTAGACAGGAACTACGAGCAGTACTTC